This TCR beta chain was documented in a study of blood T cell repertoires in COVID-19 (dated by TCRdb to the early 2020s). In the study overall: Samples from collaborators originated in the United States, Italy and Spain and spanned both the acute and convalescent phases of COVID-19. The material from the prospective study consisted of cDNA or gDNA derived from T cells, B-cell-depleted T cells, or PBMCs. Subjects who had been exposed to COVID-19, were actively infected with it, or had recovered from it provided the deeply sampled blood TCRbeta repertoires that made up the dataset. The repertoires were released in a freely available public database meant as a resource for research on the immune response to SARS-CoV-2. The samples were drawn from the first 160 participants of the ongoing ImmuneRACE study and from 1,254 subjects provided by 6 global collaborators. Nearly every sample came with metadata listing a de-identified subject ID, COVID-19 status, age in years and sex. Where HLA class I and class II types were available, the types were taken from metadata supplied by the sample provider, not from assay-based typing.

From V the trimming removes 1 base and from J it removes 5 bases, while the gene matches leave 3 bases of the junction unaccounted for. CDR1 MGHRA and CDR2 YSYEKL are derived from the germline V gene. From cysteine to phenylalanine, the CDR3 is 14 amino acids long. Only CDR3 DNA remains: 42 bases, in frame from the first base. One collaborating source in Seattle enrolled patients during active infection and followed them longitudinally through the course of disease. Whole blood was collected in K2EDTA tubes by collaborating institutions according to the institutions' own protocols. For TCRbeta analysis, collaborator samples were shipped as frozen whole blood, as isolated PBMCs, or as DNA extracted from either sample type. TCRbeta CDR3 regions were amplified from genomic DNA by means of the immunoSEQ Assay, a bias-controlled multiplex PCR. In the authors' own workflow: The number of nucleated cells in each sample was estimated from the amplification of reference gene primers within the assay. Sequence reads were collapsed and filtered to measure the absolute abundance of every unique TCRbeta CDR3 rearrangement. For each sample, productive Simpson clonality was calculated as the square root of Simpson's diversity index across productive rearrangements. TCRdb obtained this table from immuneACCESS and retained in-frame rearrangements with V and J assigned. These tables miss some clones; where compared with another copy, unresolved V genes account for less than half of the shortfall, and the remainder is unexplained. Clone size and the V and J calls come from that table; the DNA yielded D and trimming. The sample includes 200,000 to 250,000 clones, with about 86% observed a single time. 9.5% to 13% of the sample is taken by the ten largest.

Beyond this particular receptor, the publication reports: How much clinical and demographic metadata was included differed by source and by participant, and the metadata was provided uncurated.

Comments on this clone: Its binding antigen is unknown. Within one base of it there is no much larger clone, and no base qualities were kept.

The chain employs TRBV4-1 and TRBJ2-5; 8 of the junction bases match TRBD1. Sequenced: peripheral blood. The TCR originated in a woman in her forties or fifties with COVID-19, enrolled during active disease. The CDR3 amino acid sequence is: CASSQADREETQYF. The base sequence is TGCGCCAGCAGCCAAGCGGACAGGGAGGAGACCCAGTACTTC.